This T cell receptor beta chain was retrieved from a study of T cell clones after liver transplantation. Sequencing used immunoSEQ multiplex PCR; TCRdb keeps in-frame clones, though not all of them. There are 98,000 or so clones in the sample; more than 75% occur only once, and around 0.97% lies in the top ten. This sample comprised CD4+ T cells from blood, obtained before liver transplant. The receptor was derived from a human donor who received a liver transplant.

The CDR3 DNA is TGTGCCAGCAGTTTCTCCACAGGGACTCTCTCCTACGAGCAGTACTTC. The encoded protein is CASSFSTGTLSYEQYF. The rearrangement links TRBV28 to TRBJ2-7; D is possibly TRBD1 or TRBD2 (6 bases each). Germline V gene lookup returns CDR1 MDHEN and CDR2 SYDVKM. This CDR3 is built from 16 residues. The V gene lost 3 bases and the J gene lost 0 bases, with 15 bases spanning the gap. Full variable domain (rest looked up from reference TRBV28 and TRBJ2-7): DVKVTQSSRYLVKRTGEKVFLECVQDMDHENMFWYRQDPGLGLRLIYFSYDVKMKEKGDIPEGYSVSREKKERFSLILESASTNQTSMYLCASSFSTGTLSYEQYFGPGTRLTVT.